This record covers a single T cell receptor beta chain. This entry is derived from a study of shared clonotypes between healthy human individuals. Assay used: immunoSEQ multiplex PCR; TCRdb lists only in-frame clones, some missing. This sample has roughly 2.2 million clones, with roughly 92% found just once. Trimming at V came to 4 bases and at J to 5 bases, leaving 5 bases not matched to a gene. This CDR3 region has 14 residues. The germline V gene has CDR1 LNHDA and CDR2 SQIVND (reference sequence). Sequencing was carried out using naive CD4+ T cells from PBMCs. Subset specified: CD45RA+ positively selected. The gene calls are TRBV19 and TRBJ2-1; 7 bases fit TRBD2. The clonotype comes from a man between 18 and 35 years old in good health. Some clones in this sample may be carry-over from other donors' samples. DNA for the CDR3: TGTGCCAGTAGTAAAACCGGGACTAACAATGAGCAGTTCTTC. Protein: CASSKTGTNNEQFF.